The sample holds a few counts of the clone carrying this TCR beta chain. The antigen remains undetermined. This entry comes from a study of blood T cells in healthy people across ages. Study-level background: Template-switching capture recovered about one barcoded beta molecule per two T cells.

With a J-beta primer mix and a sample-barcoded 5' primer, a second PCR ran about 7 to 11 cycles. Every individual sample yielded 3 million or more paired-end reads (each containing CDR3). TCRdb called the 5' RACE reads again in MiXCR, with one record for every CDR3 protein. The sample shows about 730,000 distinct CDR3 sequences, approximately 39% of them seen only once. Study-wide findings and caveats: Compared with aged donors, long-lived donors showed fewer expanded clones, suggesting selection.

This receptor was identified in a woman in her fifties or sixties in good health. Sample: blood.

The CDR3 loop reads CASSWGASGTGTDTQYF. CDR3 DNA: TGTGCCAGCAGCTGGGGCGCCAGCGGGACGGGCACAGATACGCAGTATTTT. The chain recombines TRBV5-4 with TRBJ2-3, with 7 bases aligning to TRBD2. The CDR3 covers 17 residues. Trimming at V came to 3 bases and at J to 1 base, leaving 11 bases not matched to a gene. The germline V gene has CDR1 SGHNT and CDR2 YYREEE (reference sequence).